Sequencing of this T cell receptor beta chain was carried out in a study of T cell repertoires in cytomegalovirus infection. Study summary: Evidence of both CMV infection and a matching HLA type came from public TCR beta signatures.

TCRdb reprocessed the reads with MiXCR, giving one entry per CDR3 protein. Of roughly 250,000 distinct CDR3 sequences in the sample, approximately 22% were seen once. This CDR3 region has 12 residues. Trimming pared 3 bases from V and 9 bases from J, leaving 11 bases between. V is TRBV12-3 or TRBV12-4 and J is TRBJ1-1; D perhaps matches TRBD1 (5 bases). The clonotype comes from a human donor in good health (CMV status not recorded). Some clones in this sample may be carry-over from other donors' samples. The sample comprised CD8+ T cells from PBMCs. CDR3 bases: TGTGCCAGCAGTTTTGGGGGAATCAAAGCTTTCTTT. It specifies CASSFGGIKAFF.